What follows describes a single TCR beta chain. This clonotype turned up a few times. No antigen is known for it. No clone much larger than this one lies a single base away; base qualities are absent. These data belong to a study of blood T cells in healthy people across ages (dated by TCRdb to about 2015). Regarding the study in general: In model experiments, template switching captured roughly one uniquely barcoded TCR beta cDNA molecule for every two T cells. Age-related changes in TCR beta repertoire diversity were measured in the study by deep sequencing normalized with unique cDNA molecular identifiers. To avoid experimental bias, donors of different ages were spread randomly across the sequencing lanes. The study analyzed two additional independent replicas of 1 million unique cDNA reads from the same blood draw for two donors, one aged 18 to 30 and one aged 80 or older. The donors were split into four age groups: young (average around 15 years), middle-aged (about 40), aged (62) and long-lived (over 80). Beyond this particular receptor, the publication reports: A strong correlation was found between observed TCR beta diversity and the percentage of naive T cells measured by flow cytometry. Because the CMV infection status of the donors was unknown, age-related changes in expanded clonotypes may potentially have been confounded. Bulk unsorted PBMC profiling prevented conclusive comparison of naive and antigen-experienced compartments. Estimates of total diversity based on one million sequenced T cells were regarded as lower bounds and as underestimates. Compared with the aged group, more naive CD4+ T cells, fewer expanded clones and increased TCR diversity were shown by the long-lived group, suggesting age selection. As age increased, observed TCR beta diversity per million T cells dropped in a roughly linear way, and a significant reduction was already evident by age 40.

Donors were roughly 40 systemically healthy Caucasian individuals from Russia aged about 6 to 100 years. Each donor gave ten milliliters of peripheral blood, collected into EDTA-treated Vacutainer tubes. Ficoll-Paque density-gradient centrifugation was used to isolate PBMCs, with at least 6.5 million per sample. Total RNA was extracted from PBMCs with Trizol reagent, with at least 5 micrograms obtained per sample. For every donor, an aliquot of PBMCs went through flow cytometry to measure the percentages of naive CD45RAhigh/CD27high T cells. The method was 5' RACE. Sequenced on an Illumina HiSeq 2500. The second PCR ran for about 6 to 12 cycles and used a J-beta primer mix along with a sample-barcoded 5' primer. Each TCR beta cDNA molecule received a unique molecular identifier from a template-switch 5' adaptor carrying 12 random nucleotides. Each sample yielded at least 2.5 million CDR3-containing paired-end reads. The Mint cDNA synthesis kit, primed by a TRBC-specific oligonucleotide, was used to synthesize first-strand cDNA from all RNA. Following uracil-DNA glycosylase treatment, all cDNA underwent a first 18-cycle PCR with the universal primers M1SS and BC2_uni_R. The published analysis was carried out like this. For normalization, 1 million high-quality reads were randomly selected from each sample, with every read carrying a distinct molecular identifier. Instead of being binned into consensus sequences, reads that shared molecular identifiers were thrown out. CDR3 identification, clonotype clustering and error correction used MiTCR with a Q25 quality threshold and the strictest error-elimination algorithm. A nonparametric unseen species model with Euler transformation was used to estimate a lower bound on total TCR beta diversity. TCRdb redid the processing of the public reads, applying fastp at Q25 and MiXCR, and retained in-frame beta chains. Every distinct CDR3 protein forms one entry, paired with its most common genes and DNA. It is TCRdb's table, rather than the study itself, that gives the V and J calls and clone size. Present in this sample are around 600,000 distinct CDR3 sequences, roughly 43% of which were seen just once. The ten largest clonotypes hold approximately 25% of the sample.

The sequence was collected from a man older than 75 in good health. Material: blood.

DNA sequence: TGTGCCAGCAGCTTAAGAAGTGGGGCTAGCGGATCCTACGAGCAGTACTTC. It encodes CASSLRSGASGSYEQYF. The rearranged segments are TRBV7-2 and TRBJ2-7, and TRBD2 aligns with 7 junction nucleotides. There are 17 amino acids in the CDR3, from cysteine to phenylalanine inclusive. Left in the record is the CDR3 DNA by itself, 51 bases read in frame from the first base. After removal of 2 bases from V and 1 base from J, the junction retains 11 bases not matched to a gene. CDR1 SGHTA and CDR2 FQGNSA are derived from the germline V gene.